Presented here are 9 T cell receptor beta chains from one specimen sequenced in a study of blood T cell repertoires in COVID-19. The data were produced by immunoSEQ multiplex PCR, yet TCRdb's version contains in-frame clones alone and is incomplete. In the table there are fewer than 200,000 clones, about 87% of which are singletons. Material: peripheral blood. The receptors originated from a man aged 35 to 55 with active or convalescent COVID-19.

This clone was picked up one time. J is TRBJ1-2 and V is TRBV11-2; 10 bases are a match to TRBD1. Germline-derived CDR1 and CDR2 are SGHAT and FQNNGV. The CDR3 length is 14 residues. V gave up 6 bases and J gave up 5 bases; unmatched junction bases: 6. CDR3 coding DNA: TGTGCCAGCAGGTGGGGGACAGGGGCATATGGCTACACCTTC. It translates to CASRWGTGAYGYTF.

This clone was seen only once. The chain joins TRBV11-3 to TRBJ2-3; D uncertain. Germline values: CDR1 SGHNT, CDR2 YENEEA. Trimming cost V 3 bases and J 1 base, with 11 bases left between them. CDR3 length: 15 residues. The DNA for the CDR3 is TGTGCCAGCAGCTTTTCAGGCAGTCGCACAGATACGCAGTATTTT. Translating it yields CASSFSGSRTDTQYF. The entire variable domain, with the rest obtained from reference TRBV11-3 and TRBJ2-3, is as follows: EAGVVQSPRYKIIEKKQPVAFWCNPISGHNTLYWYLQNLGQGPELLIRYENEEAVDDSQLPKDRFSAERLKGVDSTLKIQPAELGDSAVYLCASSFSGSRTDTQYFGPGTRLTVL.

The rearrangement uses TRBV30 and TRBJ1-3, with 7 bases identical to TRBD1. This CDR3 is 14 amino acids long. Germline-derived CDR1 and CDR2 are GTSNPN and SVGIG (reference sequence). Losses at the gene ends were 3 bases for V and 4 bases for J; bases not matched to a gene: 6. This chain's CDR3 is CAWSPQGRGNTIYF. Here the CDR3 DNA reads TGTGCCTGGAGCCCACAGGGGAGGGGAAACACCATATATTTT.

The chain uses TRBV30 and TRBJ2-5; a weak D match, TRBD2 (5 bases). Per germline, CDR1 GTSNPN and CDR2 SVGIG (reference sequence). Trimming removed 4 bases at V and 4 bases at J, with 22 bases between. The CDR3 is 16 residues long. The CDR3 region has the DNA TGTGCCTGGACTGCGGGCCAGAACGCCCATCGAGAGACCCAGTACTTC. It codes for CAWTAGQNAHRETQYF.

The chain carries TRBV10-1 and TRBJ2-7; 10 bases agree with TRBD2. Germline loops: CDR1 WNHNN, CDR2 SYGVQD (reference sequence). The CDR3 length is 15 residues. The junction had 4 bases not matched to a gene; V was cut back by 0 bases and J by 5 bases. CDR3 DNA: TGCGCCAGCAGTGAGTCAGTTAGCGGGGGGAACGAGCAGTACTTC. This sequence encodes CASSESVSGGNEQYF.

The chain carries TRBV4-2 and TRBJ1-1, with 9 bases lining up with TRBD1. V lost 2 bases and J lost 4; bases outside the gene matches: 5. The CDR3 has 15 amino acids. Germline V gives CDR1 LGHNA, CDR2 YNFKEQ. The CDR3 DNA reads TGTGCCAGCAGCCAACCGACAGGGGGTATCACTGAAGCTTTCTTT. Amino acids: CASSQPTGGITEAFF.

The J gene is TRBJ2-7, the V gene TRBV11-1; 8 nucleotides align to TRBD1. V lost 3 bases, J lost 6 bases, and 1 base stayed unmatched. Germline V CDR1 and CDR2: SGHAT, FQDESV (reference sequence). The CDR3 spans 12 residues. CDR3 region: CASSLDRAEQYF. In DNA form, the CDR3 reads TGTGCCAGCAGCTTGGACAGGGCCGAGCAGTACTTC.

This clone turned up a few times. In DNA, the CDR3 is TGTGCCAGCTCAGGAACCCGGGACTCCGGAGAGCAGTACTTC. Translating it yields CASSGTRDSGEQYF. V gene TRBV18 combines with J gene TRBJ2-7, with D possibly being TRBD2 (6 bases). The V gene's germline CDR1 is KGHSH and CDR2 LQKENI. V was clipped by 5 bases and J by 7 bases, with 18 bases between them. This CDR3 spans 14 amino acids.

The sample holds a few counts of this clone. This sequence joins TRBV5-1 and TRBJ1-1, with D tentatively TRBD1 (5 bases). V shed 3 bases and J shed 0 bases, with 18 bases lying between them. The CDR3 is made up of 17 amino acids. In germline, CDR1 is SGHRS, CDR2 YFSETQ. The DNA for the CDR3 is TGCGCCAGCAGCTCCCGGGGGGGGAGCATCATGAACACTGAAGCTTTCTTT. Protein: CASSSRGGSIMNTEAFF.